This T cell receptor beta chain originates from a study of cytomegalovirus exposure and HLA in healthy donors. General study findings and limits: Previously analyzed data showed that most TCR beta V segments were productive at a frequency of about 87% or about 30%. It was around 160 TCR beta chains that were listed as cytomegalovirus-associated.

Of note for this clone: Its antigen is currently unknown.

The primer mix had 60 Vbeta and 13 Jbeta primers. The method was immunoSEQ multiplex PCR; TCRdb's version includes in-frame clones alone and lacks a portion of them. Of around 150,000 clones listed, approximately 61% were seen once; the top ten hold around 1.6%. V lost 7 bases and J lost 5; bases outside the gene matches: 14. CDR3 length: 16 residues. Germline V gene sequence: CDR1 SNHLY, CDR2 FYNNEI. What was sequenced was PBMCs. The source of this sequence is a human donor in good health. This chain uses TRBV2 with TRBJ2-5; 9 positions match TRBD2. CDR3 coding DNA: TGTGCCAGCATGGCGGGTGGAGCGGGAGGAGGGGAGACCCAGTACTTC. Translation: CASMAGGAGGGETQYF.